Sequencing of this TCR beta chain was carried out in a study of radiation and T cells in renal cell carcinoma. Time point reported: blood 4 weeks post-SBRT, at nephrectomy. The treatment: 15 Gy SBRT to primary tumor, nephrectomy 4 weeks later. Nephrectomy followed 15 Gy stereotactic body radiation by 4 weeks. Radiation-treated patients gave blood at baseline, week 2 and week 4. The tumor was a clear cell renal cell carcinoma. The data were produced by immunoSEQ multiplex PCR, yet TCRdb's version contains in-frame clones alone and is incomplete. The sample shows about 62,000 clones, 70% to 80% of them seen only once. The CDR3 covers 16 residues. Trimming shortened V by 0 bases and J by 0 bases, and 11 bases separated the two germline ends. Germline V lookup: CDR1 SGHRS, CDR2 YFSETQ.

This clonotype was obtained from a man aged 60-69 years with renal cell carcinoma. Specimen: blood, collected from a patient whose treatment included radiotherapy and nephrectomy. The chain recombines TRBV5-1 with TRBJ2-3; no reliable D call. CDR3 in amino acids: CASSLEYGTSTDTQYF. CDR3 nucleotides: TGCGCCAGCAGCTTGGAGTACGGAACTAGCACAGATACGCAGTATTTT. The full variable domain, rest sourced from reference TRBV5-1 and TRBJ2-3, is KAGVTQTPRYLIKTRGQQVTLSCSPISGHRSVSWYQQTPGQGLQFLFEYFSETQRNKGNFPGRFSGRQFSNSRSEMNVSTLELGDSALYLCASSLEYGTSTDTQYFGPGTRLTVL.